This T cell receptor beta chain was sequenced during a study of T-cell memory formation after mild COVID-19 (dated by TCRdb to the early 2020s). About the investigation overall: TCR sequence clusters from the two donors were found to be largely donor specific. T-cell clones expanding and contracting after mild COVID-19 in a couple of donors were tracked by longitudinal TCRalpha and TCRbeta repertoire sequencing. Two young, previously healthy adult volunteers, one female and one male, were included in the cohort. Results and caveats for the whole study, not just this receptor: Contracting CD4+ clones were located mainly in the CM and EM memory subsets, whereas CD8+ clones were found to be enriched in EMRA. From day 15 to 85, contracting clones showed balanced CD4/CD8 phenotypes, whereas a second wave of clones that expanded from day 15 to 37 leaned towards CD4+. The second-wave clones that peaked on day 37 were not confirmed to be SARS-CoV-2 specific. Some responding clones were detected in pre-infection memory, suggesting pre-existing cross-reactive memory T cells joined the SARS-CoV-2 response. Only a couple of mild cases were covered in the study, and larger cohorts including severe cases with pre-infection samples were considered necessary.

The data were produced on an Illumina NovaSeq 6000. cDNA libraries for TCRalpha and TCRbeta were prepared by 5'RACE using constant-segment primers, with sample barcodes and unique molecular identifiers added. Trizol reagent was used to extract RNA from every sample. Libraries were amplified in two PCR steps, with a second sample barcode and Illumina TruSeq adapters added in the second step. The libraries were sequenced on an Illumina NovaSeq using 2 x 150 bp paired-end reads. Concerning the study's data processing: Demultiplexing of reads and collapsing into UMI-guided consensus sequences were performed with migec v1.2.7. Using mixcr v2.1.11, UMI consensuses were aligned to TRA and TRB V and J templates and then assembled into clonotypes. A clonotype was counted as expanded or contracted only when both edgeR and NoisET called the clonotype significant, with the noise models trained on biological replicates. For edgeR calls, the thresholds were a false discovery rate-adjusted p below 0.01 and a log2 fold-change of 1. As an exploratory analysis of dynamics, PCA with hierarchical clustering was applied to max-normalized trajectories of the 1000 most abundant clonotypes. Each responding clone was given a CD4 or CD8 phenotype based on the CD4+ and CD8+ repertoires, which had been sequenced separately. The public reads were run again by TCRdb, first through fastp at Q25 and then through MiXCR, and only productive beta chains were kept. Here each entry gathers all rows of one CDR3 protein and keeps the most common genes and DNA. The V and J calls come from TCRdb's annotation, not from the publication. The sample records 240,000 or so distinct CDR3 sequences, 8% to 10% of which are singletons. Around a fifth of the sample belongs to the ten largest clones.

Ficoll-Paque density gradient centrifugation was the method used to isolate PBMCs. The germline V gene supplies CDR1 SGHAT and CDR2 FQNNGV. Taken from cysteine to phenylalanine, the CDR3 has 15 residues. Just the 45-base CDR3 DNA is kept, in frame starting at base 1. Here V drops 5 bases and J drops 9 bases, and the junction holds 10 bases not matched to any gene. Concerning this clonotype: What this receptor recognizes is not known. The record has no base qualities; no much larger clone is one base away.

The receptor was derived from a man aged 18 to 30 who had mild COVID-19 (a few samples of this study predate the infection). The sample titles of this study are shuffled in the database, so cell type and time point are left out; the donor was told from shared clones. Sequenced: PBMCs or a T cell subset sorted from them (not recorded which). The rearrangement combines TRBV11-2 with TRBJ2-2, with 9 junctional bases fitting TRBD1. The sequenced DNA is TGTGCCAGCAGCAACGCACAGGGGGCGTTATGGGAGCTGTTTTTT. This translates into CASSNAQGALWELFF.